These 2 T cell receptor beta chains share one sample of origin, sequenced in a study of blood T cell repertoires in COVID-19. Profiled with immunoSEQ multiplex PCR; TCRdb holds only in-frame clones, not every one. The sample records approximately 150,000 clones, around 87% being singletons. Sequences were obtained from peripheral blood. Receptors originate from a woman in her sixties with active COVID-19.

This clone is a singleton in its sample. The rearrangement joins TRBV14 to TRBJ2-7; 8 nucleotides line up with TRBD1. Germline V gene sequence: CDR1 SGHDN, CDR2 FVKESK. With 5 bases clipped from V and 6 bases from J, the junction kept 6 bases outside the gene matches. The length of the CDR3 is 13 residues. The CDR3 DNA reads as TGTGCCAGCAGCGCGCGAGACAGGGGCGAGCAGTACTTC. This codes for CASSARDRGEQYF.

The rearrangement links TRBV28 to TRBJ1-6; maybe TRBD1 (6 bases). Germline CDR1 is MDHEN and CDR2 is SYDVKM. The CDR3 runs 17 residues. V gave up 6 bases and J gave up 9 bases, with 24 bases separating them. CDR3 residues: CASRPRGGARYSSPLHF. The CDR3 region has the DNA TGTGCCAGCAGACCCCGGGGGGGGGCGAGATATTCTTCACCCCTCCACTTT.